One sample yielded the 5 T cell receptor beta chains listed below, sequenced in a study of blood T cells in healthy people across ages (dated by TCRdb to the mid-2010s). Receptor libraries were prepared by 5' RACE. Sequencing instrument: Illumina HiSeq 2500. A second about 7 to 11 cycle PCR used a sample-barcoded 5' primer and a J-beta primer mix. TCRdb reanalyzed the raw reads on its own, using fastp at Q25 for trimming and MiXCR for clone calling, and kept in-frame beta chains. Every CDR3 protein is listed once, alongside the most common genes and DNA of its rows. Across this sample there are about 780,000 distinct CDR3 sequences, with about 45% seen only once. 18% of the sample lies in the top ten. Sequencing input: blood. The source is a man older than 75 in good health.

This clonotype came up a few times. The gene calls are TRBV9 and TRBJ1-2; a weak D match, TRBD1 (6 bases). The germline gives CDR1 SGDLS, CDR2 YYNGEE. This CDR3 spans 14 amino acids. Trimming removed 0 bases from V and 8 bases from J, with 14 bases in between. The CDR3: CASSVVHRANGYTF. CDR3 bases: TGTGCCAGCAGCGTAGTTCACAGGGCGAACGGCTACACCTTC.

There are a few counts of this clonotype. The rearrangement links TRBV7-3 to TRBJ2-1; a possible D gene is TRBD2 (6 bases). This CDR3 contains 14 residues. Trimming took off 2 bases at V and 5 bases at J, with 10 bases between the two ends. CDR1 is SGHTA, CDR2 FQGTGA, per germline. The CDR3 loop reads CASSLSSANNEQFF. Written as DNA, the CDR3 is TGTGCCAGCAGCTTATCTAGCGCTAACAATGAGCAGTTCTTC.

The V call is TRBV4-3, the J call TRBJ2-7; 8 nucleotides line up with TRBD1. The germline V gene encodes CDR1 LGHNA and CDR2 YSLEER. J gave up 7 bases and V 0 bases, and 5 bases lay outside the gene matches. The CDR3 has 14 amino acids. The DNA of the CDR3 is TGCGCCAGCAGCCAAGACGAGACAGGGGAGGAGCAGTACTTC. Its translation: CASSQDETGEEQYF.

This clonotype turned up a few times. This chain links TRBV5-1 with TRBJ1-1; D is unclear. Germline V gene sequence: CDR1 SGHRS, CDR2 YFSETQ. This CDR3 is built from 12 residues. Trimming took 0 bases from V and 4 from J, leaving 4 bases between them. CDR3 sequence (DNA): TGCGCCAGCAGCTTGGGGGCCACTGAAGCTTTCTTT. Its translation: CASSLGATEAFF.

The J gene is TRBJ2-5, the V gene TRBV19; D possibly matches TRBD1 or TRBD2 (5 bases each). V dropped 4 bases and J dropped 0 bases, with 9 bases sitting between them. Germline CDR1 and CDR2: LNHDA and SQIVND (reference sequence). This CDR3 contains 14 residues. DNA of the CDR3: TGTGCCAGTAGTAGGGACCGTGACCAAGAGACCCAGTACTTC. It is translated as CASSRDRDQETQYF.